Presented here are 15 T cell receptor beta chains from one specimen sequenced in a study of control samples from healthy donors and cancer patients. Profiling relied on immunoSEQ multiplex PCR, and the TCRdb table lists in-frame clones only, not all of them. The sample has approximately 65,000 clones; roughly 86% are singletons. Sequencing was done on a sample of PBMCs. The receptors here all came from a man aged 55-75 years with lung cancer.

Points on this clone: Mismatch with germline at one junction end may stem from a read error. The CDR3 bases are TGCCCCAGCAGCGGACAGGTTTCCACCGGGGAGCTGTTTTTT. Amino acid sequence: CPSSGQVSTGELFF. The chain links TRBV10-1 to TRBJ2-2; TRBD1 agrees at 7 bases. Germline V lookup: CDR1 WNHNN, CDR2 SYGVQD (reference sequence). The length of the CDR3 is 14 residues.

The rearrangement uses TRBV30 and TRBJ2-7; 8 nucleotides line up with TRBD1. This CDR3 contains 16 residues. Germline assignment: CDR1 GTSNPN and CDR2 SVGIG (reference sequence). Trimming at V came to 4 bases and at J to 7 bases, leaving 18 bases not matched to a gene. The CDR3 protein is CAWTPARQGASREQYF. The CDR3 nucleotides read TGTGCCTGGACTCCCGCGAGGCAGGGGGCATCGCGGGAGCAGTACTTC.

The rearrangement joins TRBV30 to TRBJ1-5; D is perhaps TRBD1 (6 bases). The germline V gene has CDR1 GTSNPN and CDR2 SVGIG (reference sequence). V shed 7 bases and J shed 3 bases, with 13 bases lying between them. The CDR3 extends over 13 amino acids. CDR3 nucleotide sequence: TGTGCCTACTCTCGGGACACCAATCAGCCCCAGCATTTT. Its protein product is CAYSRDTNQPQHF.

The chain couples TRBV5-1 to TRBJ1-1, with D maybe TRBD1 (6 bases). The CDR3 sequence is 13 residues long. CDR1 is SGHRS and CDR2 is YFSETQ in the germline V gene. Trimming removed 0 bases at V and 3 bases at J, with 6 bases between. CDR3 sequence (DNA): TGCGCCAGCAGCTTGGACAGGGACACTGAAGCTTTCTTT. Translating it yields CASSLDRDTEAFF.

This chain joins TRBV24-1 and TRBJ2-3; a weak D match, TRBD2 (5 bases). The germline V and J ends were trimmed by 5 bases and 5 bases, with 13 bases remaining between them. The CDR3 is made up of 14 amino acids. The germline V gene has CDR1 KGHDR and CDR2 SFDVKD. Here the CDR3 DNA reads TGTGCCACCAGTGCCCCCGGGGTTTTAGATACGCAGTATTTT. The encoded protein is CATSAPGVLDTQYF.

This clone is classed as medium-sized. The CDR3 is CASSPLDRGGRYGYTF. The CDR3 nucleotides read TGTGCCAGCAGCCCTCTGGACAGGGGAGGTCGGTATGGCTACACCTTC. The chain joins TRBV9 to TRBJ1-2, with 9 bases aligning to TRBD1. This CDR3 has 16 residues. CDR1 and CDR2 from the germline V gene are SGDLS and YYNGEE. V shed 4 bases and J 5 bases; nucleotides not matched to a gene: 12.

V usage is TRBV5-1 and J usage is TRBJ2-5, with D possibly TRBD1 on 7 matching bases. V lost 4 bases to trimming and J lost 4 bases, with 23 bases between them. The CDR3 extends over 17 amino acids. From germline, CDR1 is SGHRS and CDR2 YFSETQ. This chain's CDR3 is CASSLRTIQGTLETQYF. CDR3 nucleotides: TGCGCCAGCAGCCTACGAACGATACAGGGGACTTTAGAGACCCAGTACTTC.

The chain recombines TRBV30 with TRBJ2-3; TRBD2 aligns across 9 bases. This CDR3 spans 16 amino acids. CDR1 is GTSNPN, CDR2 SVGIG, per germline (reference sequence). The trim removed 0 bases at V and 4 bases at J, leaving 8 bases unmatched. CDR3 amino acids: CAWSVGSRGGPDTQYF. The DNA for the CDR3 is TGTGCCTGGAGTGTAGGATCGCGGGGGGGGCCAGATACGCAGTATTTT.

This CDR3 is CASSFDRGGEQYF. The DNA for the CDR3 is TGTGCCAGCAGTTTCGACAGGGGTGGCGAGCAGTACTTC. The chain joins TRBV27 to TRBJ2-7, with TRBD1 matching 8 bases. From germline, CDR1 is MNHEY and CDR2 SMNVEV (reference sequence). Trimming removed 3 bases from V and 6 bases from J; junction bases left unmatched: 4. This CDR3 has 13 amino acids.

J is TRBJ1-5 and V is TRBV7-9; D ambiguous. The CDR3 is 13 amino acids. Deletions cut 3 bases from V and 3 bases from J, with 6 bases between. Germline V lookup: CDR1 SEHNR, CDR2 FQNEAQ (reference sequence). The chain's CDR3 is CASSFMDNQPQHF. DNA for the CDR3: TGTGCCAGCAGCTTCATGGACAATCAGCCCCAGCATTTT.

The V call is TRBV6-5, the J call TRBJ2-7, with D possibly matching TRBD1 (7 bases). Germline V gives CDR1 MNHEY, CDR2 SVGAGI. The CDR3 has 15 amino acids. The V end lost 6 bases, the J end lost 2 bases, and 17 bases lay between the germline ends. CDR3 region: CASREGAGWAYEQYV. In DNA, the CDR3 is TGTGCCAGCAGGGAGGGGGCAGGGTGGGCCTACGAGCAGTACGTC.

Points on this clone: A read error may account for a junction end that differs from germline. This chain connects TRBV5-1 to TRBJ1-3; D is unresolved. The V gene's germline CDR1 is SGHRS and CDR2 YFSETQ. This CDR3 is 17 amino acids long. The CDR3 region has the DNA TGCGCCAGCAGCGCCTCGTCGGTAGGTACCGCTGGCAACACCATATATTTT. Translation: CASSASSVGTAGNTIYF.

The CDR3 is CATSGDGEKLFF. The DNA of the CDR3 is TGTGCCACCAGTGGGGACGGGGAAAAACTGTTTTTT. This chain links TRBV24-1 with TRBJ1-4; D might be TRBD1 (5 bases). Germline CDR1 KGHDR, CDR2 SFDVKD. This CDR3 comprises 12 residues. The V gene lost 5 bases and the J gene lost 8 bases, with 8 bases spanning the gap.

The J gene is TRBJ2-2, the V gene TRBV6-5; D not certain. Germline CDR1 is MNHEY and CDR2 is SVGAGI. The CDR3 contains 14 residues. With 11 bases removed from V and 0 bases from J, the gap between germline ends came to 13 bases. This chain's CDR3 is CASTPEANTGELFF. The DNA of the CDR3 is TGTGCCTCCACCCCAGAAGCGAACACCGGGGAGCTGTTTTTT.

The chain recombines TRBV11-2 with TRBJ2-6; 10 bases map to TRBD1. This CDR3 spans 16 amino acids. Germline trimming cut 3 bases from V and 2 bases from J; bases unmatched to any gene: 1. CDR1 and CDR2 (germline): SGHAT, FQNNGV. In DNA, the CDR3 is TGTGCCAGCAGCTTCGGACAGGGGGCTGGGGCCAACGTCCTGACTTTC. It translates to CASSFGQGAGANVLTF. Based on the CDR3 plus reference TRBV11-2 and TRBJ2-6, the full variable domain is EAGVAQSPRYKIIEKRQSVAFWCNPISGHATLYWYQQILGQGPKLLIQFQNNGVVDDSQLPKDRFSAERLKGVDSTLKIQPAKLEDSAVYLCASSFGQGAGANVLTFGAGSRLTVL.